This T cell receptor (beta chain) comes out of a study of CD8+ T cells in alopecia areata. Overall study: Treated patients took oral tofacitinib at 5 to 10 mg twice daily.

The CDR3 runs 13 residues. Germline CDR1 reads SQVTM; CDR2 reads ANQGSEA. The trim removed 6 bases at V and 2 bases at J, leaving 5 bases unmatched. Broader study findings: Uncertain still, given a single nonresponder, is whether baseline CD8+ expansion links to response. Among the top 100, expanded CD8+ clones were significantly decreased by tofacitinib, as was scalp clonality.

Sequencing relied on a cDNA template that was reverse transcribed from extracted RNA. Measured with immunoSEQ multiplex PCR; TCRdb has only the in-frame clones, and not every one. The sample holds roughly 70,000 clones; roughly 30% are singletons and the top ten take about 15%. Treatment defined: oral pan-JAK inhibitor, 5-10 mg twice daily. About this clone itself: Its antigen is unidentified.

The chain joins TRBV29-1 to TRBJ2-5; 8 bases are a match to TRBD1. The sequencing here drew on CD8+ T cells sorted from blood, taken at week 4, from a patient treated with tofacitinib. This TCR derives from a human donor with alopecia areata. As DNA, the CDR3 is TGCAGCGTACAATACAGGGGGCAAGAGACCCAGTACTTC. This gives the protein CSVQYRGQETQYF.